This T cell receptor (beta chain) was sequenced during a study of CD8+ T cells in alopecia areata. Isolated RNA was reverse transcribed into cDNA used as the sequencing template. Produced via immunoSEQ multiplex PCR; TCRdb's table is partial and in-frame only. The sample includes roughly 120,000 clones, less than 70% of them seen just once. In regard to this clone: As yet, its antigen is unknown.

This CDR3 has 13 amino acids. Trimming left V 6 bases short and J 0 bases short, with 5 bases between. Germline values: CDR1 SNHLY, CDR2 FYNNEI. Overall study findings and caveats: Patients displayed less clarity in TCR sharing than mice, a finding possibly related to HLA. Higher clonality and more expanded CD8+ clones appeared in lesional than normal scalp.

The receptor was isolated from a human donor in good health. The V and J genes are TRBV2 and TRBJ2-2; a possible D gene is TRBD1 (5 bases). The sequencing input was CD4+ T cells sorted from blood. CDR3 in DNA: TGTGCCAGCAGGACAGCGAACACCGGGGAGCTGTTTTTT. It is translated as CASRTANTGELFF.